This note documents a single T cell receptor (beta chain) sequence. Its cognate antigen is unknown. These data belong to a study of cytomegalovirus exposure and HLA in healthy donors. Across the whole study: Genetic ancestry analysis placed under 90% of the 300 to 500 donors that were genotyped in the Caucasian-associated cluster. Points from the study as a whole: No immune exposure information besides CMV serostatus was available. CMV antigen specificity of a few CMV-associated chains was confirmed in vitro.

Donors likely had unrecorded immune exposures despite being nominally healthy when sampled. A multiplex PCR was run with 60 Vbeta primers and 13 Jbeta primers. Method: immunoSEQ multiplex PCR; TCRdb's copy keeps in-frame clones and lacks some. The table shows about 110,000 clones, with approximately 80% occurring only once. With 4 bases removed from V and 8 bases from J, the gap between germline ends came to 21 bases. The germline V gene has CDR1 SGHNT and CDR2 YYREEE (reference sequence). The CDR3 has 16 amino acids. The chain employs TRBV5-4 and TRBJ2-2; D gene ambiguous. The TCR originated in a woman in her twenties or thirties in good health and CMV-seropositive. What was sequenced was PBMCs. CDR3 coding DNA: TGTGCCAGCAGCCCCTCGGCCCCGACTGGATGGGGGGAGCTGTTTTTT. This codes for CASSPSAPTGWGELFF.